Sequencing of this T cell receptor (beta chain) was carried out in a study of T-cell reconstitution after alpha-beta-depleted transplantation in children. The study's findings and limits: Reportedly, roughly two months post-transplant, alpha-beta T cells arose from several hundred expanded graft clones. Among T cells one year after transplant, newly produced cells accounted for most counts and diversity.

Preparation of the TCRbeta library involved a method that used unique molecular identifiers. TCRdb re-derived calls from the PCR reads in MiXCR, one entry per CDR3 protein. This sample has about a million distinct CDR3 sequences, with roughly 29% found just once. Comments on this clonotype: As yet, its antigen is unknown.

This CDR3 is 15 amino acids long. The V gene's germline CDR1 is SGHRS and CDR2 YFSETQ. Trimming took 0 bases from V and 3 from J; bases not matched to a gene: 4. V usage is TRBV5-1 and J usage is TRBJ1-2; 8 nucleotides agree with TRBD1. The TCR was taken from a boy under two years old who had a stem cell transplant for SCID, so the T cells may come from the graft donor. This material consisted of PBMCs, mostly from graft donor cells, taken 360 days after TCRalphabeta/CD19-depleted stem cell transplant. The CDR3 sequence: CASSLAPDRDYGYTF. CDR3 in DNA: TGCGCCAGCAGCTTGGCTCCGGACAGGGACTATGGCTACACCTTC.